This T cell receptor beta chain derives from a study of OX40 agonist ivuxolimab in advanced cancers. Study-level information: Patients received the agonistic anti-OX40 (CD134) antibody ivuxolimab. People in dose escalation had one of these cancers: hepatocellular carcinoma, melanoma, renal cell or head and neck cancer. The mean age was 60 years, ranging from about 20 to 85, with roughly four fifths of participants male. Study results and limitations: Average numbers of expanded clones were greater in CD8+ T cells than in CD4+.

On this clone: As yet, its antigen is unknown.

TCRdb keeps only in-frame clones here, not all; method: immunoSEQ multiplex PCR. The sample has roughly 75,000 clones, about 92% seen once; the top ten hold 0.3% to 0.4%. The ends were cut back, 2 bases at V and 7 bases at J, with 11 bases in the middle. Per germline, CDR1 MRHNA and CDR2 SNTAGT. This CDR3 contains 14 residues. The receptor comes from an adult with an advanced solid tumor such as melanoma, head and neck, liver or kidney cancer. V gene TRBV6-4 combines with J gene TRBJ1-4; a weak D match, TRBD1 (6 bases). The sample here was CD4+ or CD8+ T cells sorted from blood, taken in a trial of the OX40 agonist ivuxolimab. CDR3 nucleotides: TGTGCCAGCAGTGACCAGGGGAGCAGTGAAAAACTGTTTTTT. Its protein is CASSDQGSSEKLFF.